This note documents a single T cell receptor (beta chain) sequence. This clone was seen a single time. Its antigen target is currently unknown. The record has no base qualities; no much larger clone is one base away. These data originate in a study of shared clonotypes between healthy human individuals (dated by TCRdb to the early 2020s). For the study in its entirety: The cohort comprised a couple of women and a few men aged 18 to 49 years. For each donor, CD4 naive and CD4 memory were each run on three plates, CD8 naive on two plates, and CD8 memory on one plate. To estimate repertoire size and how much clonotype sharing occurs between individuals, the study deeply sequenced the blood TCR repertoires of five or six healthy adults. Different laboratories and diverse techniques were used to prepare libraries and sequence TCR repertoires, to increase sequencing depth and limit assay-specific biases. Leukapheresis yielded between about 0.85 and 9 billion PBMCs per donor.

Study-wide conclusions, independent of this receptor: Estimated clonotype richness was generally larger for naive than for memory subsets. Sampling was restricted to blood, and TCR repertoires in tissues likely differ from the TCR repertoires found in blood. Across a handful of donors, approximately 4.9% of naive CD4, roughly 3.4% of naive CD8, approximately 2.5% of memory CD4, and around 0.4% of memory CD8 clonotypes were shared. The genetic and exposure-history diversity represented was limited by the small number of donors. Rarefaction of sorted-subset datasets indicated incomplete sequencing despite the large sequencing depth. Pairwise subsampling led to the expectation that sequencing depth would affect the degree of clonotype sharing among donors. Compared with non-shared clonotypes, the clonotypes found in all four sorted-subset donors had higher generation probabilities.

The CDR3 runs 17 residues from the cysteine to the phenylalanine. Of the read, only the CDR3 DNA is kept; its 51 bases are in frame from base 1. According to the germline V gene, CDR1 reads ENHRY and CDR2 reads SYGVKD. V ends up 1 base short and J 2 bases short, with an unmatched junction base count of 9. The donors were healthy, HIV-negative adults with no recently reported acute infections or vaccinations. All donors were Caucasian adults living in Nashville, Tennessee, USA. CD4+ T cells were enriched through magnetic negative selection, after which naive cells were positively selected on CD45RA and the remaining negative fraction served as the memory subset. Blood was obtained by leukapheresis, after which PBMCs were separated by Ficoll-Histopaque density gradient centrifugation and cryopreserved in liquid nitrogen vapor phase. Analytical flow cytometry was used to check the purity and quantity of each magnetically sorted T cell population. Genomic DNA was isolated from each sorted fraction and quantified by UV absorbance on a Nanodrop 2000c.

TCR CDR3 regions were amplified from genomic DNA by multiplex PCR using the deep immunoSEQ assay. For each cell subset, the extracted genomic DNA was distributed evenly across all wells of several immunoSEQ 96-well plates, and each plate served as one replicate. For sorted subsets, 200 ng of genomic DNA, equivalent to roughly 33,000 T cell genomes, went into each replicate PCR. Purified libraries were measured with a Qubit 3.0 fluorometer, size-checked on a Bioanalyzer 2100, and measured again with the KAPA Library Quantification kit. Every immunoSEQ 96-well plate was sequenced on a separate single-read 150-cycle Illumina NextSeq 550 flow cell. As for the original processing: Because the immunoSEQ output included only junctional sequences and no quality scores, the filtering could not be the same as the filtering used for full-length reads. To assign V/J genes and CDR3, sequences were annotated using PyIR, a Python wrapper for IgBLAST v1.9, with IMGT germline references. Reads were filtered out if the reads had weak V/J assignments (E-value above 1e-6), no CDR3, stop codons, out-of-frame junctions, or ambiguous translated residues. V3J clonotypes were defined as sequences sharing the same inferred V gene, J gene, and CDR3 amino acid sequence. To compute the percentage overlap between repertoires, the number of shared unique clonotypes was divided by the size of the smaller repertoire. Repertoire richness was assessed with RTK rarefaction, the Chao1 estimator, and Recon v2.1 estimates of unobserved clonotypes. For all TCRbeta clonotypes obtained by the gDNA method from a handful of donors, generation probabilities were computed with OLGA. Held by TCRdb, this immuneACCESS table contains in-frame sequences only and omits some clones. Under half of the omission traces to an unresolved V gene where checked; the cause of the rest is unknown. The V and J calls and clone size are taken from that table; D and trimming were inferred from the DNA. The sample table holds 2 million to 3 million clones, of which over 85% were seen once. The ten largest clonotypes hold over 0.12% of the sample.

The chain is assembled from TRBV10-3 and TRBJ2-7; the junction holds 9 bases that match TRBD1. The receptor's source is a man in his late teens or twenties in good health. Material for sequencing was naive CD4+ T cells sorted from blood. The cell subset or site label corresponds to: CD45RA+ positively selected. CDR3 sequence: CAISEYLPGTGPYEQYF. The DNA reads as follows: TGTGCCATCAGTGAGTATCTCCCCGGGACAGGGCCCTACGAGCAGTACTTC.